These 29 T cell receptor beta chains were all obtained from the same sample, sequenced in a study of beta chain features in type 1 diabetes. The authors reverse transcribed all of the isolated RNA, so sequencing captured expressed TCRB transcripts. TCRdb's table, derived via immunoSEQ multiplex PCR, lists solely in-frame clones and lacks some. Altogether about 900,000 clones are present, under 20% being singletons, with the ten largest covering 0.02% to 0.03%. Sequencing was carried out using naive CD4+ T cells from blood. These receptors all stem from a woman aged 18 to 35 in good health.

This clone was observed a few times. The CDR3 bases are TGCGCCAGCAGGGAGCTAGCCGGCACAGATACGCAGTATTTT. It codes for CASRELAGTDTQYF. This rearrangement joins TRBV5-1 to TRBJ2-3; TRBD2 is a possible D gene (5 bases). Trimming took 5 bases from V and 1 from J, leaving 11 bases between them. Germline V gives CDR1 SGHRS, CDR2 YFSETQ. This CDR3 contains 14 residues.

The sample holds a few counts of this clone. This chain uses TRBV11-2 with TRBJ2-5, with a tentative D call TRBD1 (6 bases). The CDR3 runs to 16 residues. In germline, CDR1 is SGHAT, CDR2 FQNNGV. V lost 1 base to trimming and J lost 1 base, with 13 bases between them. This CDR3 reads CASSLGYREPQETQYF. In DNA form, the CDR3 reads TGTGCCAGCAGCTTAGGTTACAGGGAACCCCAAGAGACCCAGTACTTC.

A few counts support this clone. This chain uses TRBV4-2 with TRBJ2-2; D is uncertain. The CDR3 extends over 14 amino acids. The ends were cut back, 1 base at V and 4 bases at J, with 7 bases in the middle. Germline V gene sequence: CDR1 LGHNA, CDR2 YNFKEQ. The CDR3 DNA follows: TGTGCCAGCAGCCAAGTGGCCTCCACCGGGGAGCTGTTTTTT. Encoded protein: CASSQVASTGELFF.

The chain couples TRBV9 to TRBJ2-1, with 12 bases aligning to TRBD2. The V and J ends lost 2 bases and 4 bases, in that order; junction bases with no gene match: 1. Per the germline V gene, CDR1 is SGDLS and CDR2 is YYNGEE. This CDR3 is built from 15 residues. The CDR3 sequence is CASSVTSGRYNEQFF. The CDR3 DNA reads TGTGCCAGCAGCGTGACTAGCGGGAGATACAATGAGCAGTTCTTC.

The CDR3 loop is CASSEGGQFF. The CDR3 coding sequence is TGTGCCAGCAGTGAGGGCGGGCAGTTCTTC. The chain couples TRBV2 to TRBJ2-1; D gene unclear. This CDR3 is built from 10 residues. V was cut by 3 bases and J by 12 bases, with 6 bases left in between. Germline assignment: CDR1 SNHLY and CDR2 FYNNEI.

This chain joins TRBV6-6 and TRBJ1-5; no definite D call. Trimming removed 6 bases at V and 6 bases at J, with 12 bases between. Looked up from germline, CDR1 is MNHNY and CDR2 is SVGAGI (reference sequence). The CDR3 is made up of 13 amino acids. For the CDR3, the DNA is TGTGCCAGCAGAGAGGGCATCGGTCAGCCCCAGCATTTT. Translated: CASREGIGQPQHF.

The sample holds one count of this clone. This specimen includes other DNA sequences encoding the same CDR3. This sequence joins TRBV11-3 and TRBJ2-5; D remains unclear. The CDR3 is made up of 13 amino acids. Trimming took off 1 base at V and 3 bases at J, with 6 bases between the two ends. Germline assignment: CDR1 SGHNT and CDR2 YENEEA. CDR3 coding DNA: TGTGCCAGCAGCTTAGGTCCCGAAGAGACCCAGTACTTC. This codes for CASSLGPEETQYF.

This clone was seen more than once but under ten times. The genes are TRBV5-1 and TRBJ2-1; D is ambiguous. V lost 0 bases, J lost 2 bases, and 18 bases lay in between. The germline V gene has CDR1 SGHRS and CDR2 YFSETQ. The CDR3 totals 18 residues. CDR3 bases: TGCGCCAGCAGCTTGGGAACTTGGTACAGTCTTCCCTACAATGAGCAGTTCTTC. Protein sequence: CASSLGTWYSLPYNEQFF. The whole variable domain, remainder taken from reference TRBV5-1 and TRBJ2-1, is KAGVTQTPRYLIKTRGQQVTLSCSPISGHRSVSWYQQTPGQGLQFLFEYFSETQRNKGNFPGRFSGRQFSNSRSEMNVSTLELGDSALYLCASSLGTWYSLPYNEQFFGPGTRLTVL.

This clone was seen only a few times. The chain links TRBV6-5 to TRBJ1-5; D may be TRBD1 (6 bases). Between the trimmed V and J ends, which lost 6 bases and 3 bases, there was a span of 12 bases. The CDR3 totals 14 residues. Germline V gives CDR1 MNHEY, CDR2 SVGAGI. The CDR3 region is CASSLDSFNQPQHF. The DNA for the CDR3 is TGTGCCAGCAGCTTGGACAGCTTCAATCAGCCCCAGCATTTT.

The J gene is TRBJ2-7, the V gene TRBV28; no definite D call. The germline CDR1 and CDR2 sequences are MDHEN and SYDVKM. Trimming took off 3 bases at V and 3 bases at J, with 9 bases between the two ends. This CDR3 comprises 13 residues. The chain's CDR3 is CASSFDPLYEQYF. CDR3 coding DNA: TGTGCCAGCAGTTTTGATCCGCTCTACGAGCAGTACTTC. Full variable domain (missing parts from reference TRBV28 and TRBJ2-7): DVKVTQSSRYLVKRTGEKVFLECVQDMDHENMFWYRQDPGLGLRLIYFSYDVKMKEKGDIPEGYSVSREKKERFSLILESASTNQTSMYLCASSFDPLYEQYFGPGTRLTVT.

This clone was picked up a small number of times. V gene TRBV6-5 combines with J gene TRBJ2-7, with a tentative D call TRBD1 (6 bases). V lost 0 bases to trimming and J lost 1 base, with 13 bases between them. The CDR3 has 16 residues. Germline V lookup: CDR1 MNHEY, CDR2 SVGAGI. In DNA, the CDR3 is TGTGCCAGCAGTTACTCGACAAGGACAGATTCCTACGAGCAGTACTTC. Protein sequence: CASSYSTRTDSYEQYF.

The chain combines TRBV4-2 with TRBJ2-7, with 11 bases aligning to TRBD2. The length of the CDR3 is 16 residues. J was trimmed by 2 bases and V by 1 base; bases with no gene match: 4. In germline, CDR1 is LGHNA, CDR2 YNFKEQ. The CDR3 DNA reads TGTGCCAGCAGCCAAGGGGGACTAGCGGCAACCTACGAGCAGTACTTC. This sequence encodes CASSQGGLAATYEQYF.

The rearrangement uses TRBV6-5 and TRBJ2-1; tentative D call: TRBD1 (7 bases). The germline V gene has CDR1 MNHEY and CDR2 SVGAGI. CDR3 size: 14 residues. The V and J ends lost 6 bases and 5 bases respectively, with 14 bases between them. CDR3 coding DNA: TGTGCCAGCAGCCCCCAGGGGGGAAACAATGAGCAGTTCTTC. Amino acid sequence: CASSPQGGNNEQFF.

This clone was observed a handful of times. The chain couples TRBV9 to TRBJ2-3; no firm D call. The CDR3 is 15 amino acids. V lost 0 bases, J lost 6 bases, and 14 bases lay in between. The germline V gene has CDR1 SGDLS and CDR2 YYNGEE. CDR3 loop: CASSVAASRADTQYF. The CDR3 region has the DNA TGTGCCAGCAGCGTAGCGGCTAGTAGAGCTGATACGCAGTATTTT.

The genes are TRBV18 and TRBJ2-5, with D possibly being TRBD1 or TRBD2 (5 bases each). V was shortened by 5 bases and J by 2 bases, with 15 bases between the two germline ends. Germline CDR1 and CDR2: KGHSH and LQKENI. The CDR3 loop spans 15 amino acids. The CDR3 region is CASSENRDQQETQYF. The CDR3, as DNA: TGTGCCAGCTCAGAGAACCGGGACCAACAAGAGACCCAGTACTTC.

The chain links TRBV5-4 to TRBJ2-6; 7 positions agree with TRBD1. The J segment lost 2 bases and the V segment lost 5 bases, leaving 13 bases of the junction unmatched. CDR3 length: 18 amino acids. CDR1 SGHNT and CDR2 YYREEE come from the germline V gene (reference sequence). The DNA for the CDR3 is TGTGCCAGCAGACCTAAACAGGGGAAGATTACTGGGGCCAACGTCCTGACTTTC. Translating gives CASRPKQGKITGANVLTF.

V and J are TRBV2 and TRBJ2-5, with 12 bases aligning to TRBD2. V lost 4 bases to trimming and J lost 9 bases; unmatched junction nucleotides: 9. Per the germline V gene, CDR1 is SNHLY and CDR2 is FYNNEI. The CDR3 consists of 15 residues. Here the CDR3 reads CASSGLAGVPHAQYF. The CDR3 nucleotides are TGTGCCAGCAGTGGACTAGCGGGAGTTCCCCATGCCCAGTACTTC. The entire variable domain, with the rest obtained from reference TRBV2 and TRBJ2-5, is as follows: EPEVTQTPSHQVTQMGQEVILRCVPISNHLYFYWYRQILGQKVEFLVSFYNNEISEKSEIFDDQFSVERPDGSNFTLKIRSTKLEDSAMYFCASSGLAGVPHAQYFGPGTRLLVL.

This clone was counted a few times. This CDR3 reads CATMTATNEKLFF. CDR3 sequence (DNA): TGTGCCACCATGACAGCAACTAATGAAAAACTGTTTTTT. This chain connects TRBV6-1 to TRBJ1-4; D is perhaps TRBD1 (5 bases). Germline V gene lookup returns CDR1 MNHNS and CDR2 SASEGT. The CDR3 runs 13 residues. Trimming took 10 bases from V and 0 from J, leaving 9 bases between them.

The CDR3: CASSLGGASYNEQFF. Written as DNA, the CDR3 is TGTGCCAGCAGCTTAGGAGGGGCCTCCTACAATGAGCAGTTCTTC. V is TRBV7-2 and J is TRBJ2-1; TRBD1 or TRBD2 may be the D gene (5 bases each). V dropped 1 base and J dropped 0 bases, with 7 bases sitting between them. The CDR3 runs to 15 residues. Germline V CDR1 and CDR2: SGHTA, FQGNSA.

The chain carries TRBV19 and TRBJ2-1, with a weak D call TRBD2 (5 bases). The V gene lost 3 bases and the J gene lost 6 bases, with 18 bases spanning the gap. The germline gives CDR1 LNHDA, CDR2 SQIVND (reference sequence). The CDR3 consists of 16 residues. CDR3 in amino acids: CASSISGNILSNEQFF. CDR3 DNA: TGTGCCAGTAGTATCTCGGGGAACATTCTATCCAATGAGCAGTTCTTC.

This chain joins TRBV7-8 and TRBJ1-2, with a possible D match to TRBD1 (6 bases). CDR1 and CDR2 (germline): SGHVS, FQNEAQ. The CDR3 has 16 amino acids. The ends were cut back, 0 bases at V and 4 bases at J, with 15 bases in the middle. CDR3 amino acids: CASSLARLGGLYGYTF. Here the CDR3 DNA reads TGTGCCAGCAGCTTAGCCCGGTTGGGGGGCCTCTATGGCTACACCTTC.

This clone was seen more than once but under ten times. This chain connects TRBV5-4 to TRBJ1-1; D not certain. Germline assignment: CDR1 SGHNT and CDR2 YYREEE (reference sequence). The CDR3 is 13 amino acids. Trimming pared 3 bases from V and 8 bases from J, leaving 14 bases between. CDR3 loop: CASSSGPVPEAFF. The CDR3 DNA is TGTGCCAGCAGCTCGGGCCCAGTCCCAGAAGCTTTCTTT. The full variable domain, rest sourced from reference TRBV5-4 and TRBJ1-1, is ETGVTQSPTHLIKTRGQQVTLRCSSQSGHNTVSWYQQALGQGPQFIFQYYREEENGRGNFPPRFSGLQFPNYSSELNVNALELDDSALYLCASSSGPVPEAFFGQGTRLTVV.

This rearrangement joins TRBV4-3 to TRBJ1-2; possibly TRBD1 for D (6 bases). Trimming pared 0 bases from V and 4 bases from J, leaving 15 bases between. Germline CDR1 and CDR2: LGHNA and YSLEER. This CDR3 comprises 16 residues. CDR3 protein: CASSQDLRTALYGYTF. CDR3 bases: TGCGCCAGCAGCCAAGATTTAAGGACAGCCCTCTATGGCTACACCTTC.

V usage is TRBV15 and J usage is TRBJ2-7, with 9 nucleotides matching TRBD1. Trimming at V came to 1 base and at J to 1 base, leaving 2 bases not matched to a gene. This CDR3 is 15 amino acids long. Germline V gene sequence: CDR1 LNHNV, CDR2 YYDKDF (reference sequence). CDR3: CATSRGTGASYEQYF. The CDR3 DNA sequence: TGTGCCACCAGCAGAGGGACAGGGGCATCCTACGAGCAGTACTTC. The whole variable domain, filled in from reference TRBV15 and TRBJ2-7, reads DAMVIQNPRYQVTQFGKPVTLSCSQTLNHNVMYWYQQKSSQAPKLLFHYYDKDFNNEADTPDNFQSRRPNTSFCFLDIRSPGLGDTAMYLCATSRGTGASYEQYFGPGTRLTVT.

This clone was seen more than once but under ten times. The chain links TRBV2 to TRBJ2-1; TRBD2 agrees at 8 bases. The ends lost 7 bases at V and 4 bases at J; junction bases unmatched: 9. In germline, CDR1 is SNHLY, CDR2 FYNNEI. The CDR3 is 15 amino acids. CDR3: CASMATSVGYNEQFF. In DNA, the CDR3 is TGTGCCAGCATGGCGACTAGCGTGGGGTACAATGAGCAGTTCTTC.

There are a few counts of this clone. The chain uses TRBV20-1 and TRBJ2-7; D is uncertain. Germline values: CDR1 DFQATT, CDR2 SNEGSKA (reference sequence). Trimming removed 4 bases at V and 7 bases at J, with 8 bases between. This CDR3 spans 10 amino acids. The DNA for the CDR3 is TGCAGTGCTAATCTTCAGGAGCAGTACTTC. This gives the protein CSANLQEQYF.

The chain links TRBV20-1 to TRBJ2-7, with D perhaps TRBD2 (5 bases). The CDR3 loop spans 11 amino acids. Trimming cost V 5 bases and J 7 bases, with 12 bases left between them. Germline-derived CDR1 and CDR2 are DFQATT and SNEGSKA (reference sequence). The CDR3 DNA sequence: TGCAGTGCTTCCGGGATAGCGGAGCAGTACTTC. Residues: CSASGIAEQYF.

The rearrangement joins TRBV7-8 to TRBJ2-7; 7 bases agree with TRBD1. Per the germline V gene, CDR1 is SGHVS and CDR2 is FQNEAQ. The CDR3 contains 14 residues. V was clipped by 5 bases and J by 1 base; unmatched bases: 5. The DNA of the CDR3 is TGTGCCAGCAGCCCAAGACAGGGTTCCTACGAGCAGTACTTC. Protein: CASSPRQGSYEQYF.

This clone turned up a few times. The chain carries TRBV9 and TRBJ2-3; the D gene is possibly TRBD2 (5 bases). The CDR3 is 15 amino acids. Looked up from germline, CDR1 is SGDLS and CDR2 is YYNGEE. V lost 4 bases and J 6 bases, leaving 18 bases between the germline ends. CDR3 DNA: TGTGCCAGCAGCCCTACGTCGGGATTGGCGGATACGCAGTATTTT. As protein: CASSPTSGLADTQYF.